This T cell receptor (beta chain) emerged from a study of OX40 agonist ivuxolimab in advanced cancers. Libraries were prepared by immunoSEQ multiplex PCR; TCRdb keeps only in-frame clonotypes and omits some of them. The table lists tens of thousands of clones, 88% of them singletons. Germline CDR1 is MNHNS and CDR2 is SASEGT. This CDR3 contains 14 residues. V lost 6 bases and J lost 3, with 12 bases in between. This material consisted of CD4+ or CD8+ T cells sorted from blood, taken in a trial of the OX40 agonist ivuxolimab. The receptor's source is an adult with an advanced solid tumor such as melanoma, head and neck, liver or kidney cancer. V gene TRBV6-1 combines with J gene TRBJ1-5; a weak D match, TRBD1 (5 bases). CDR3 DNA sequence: TGTGCCAGCAGCCCGGGAGGGACCAATCAGCCCCAGCATTTT. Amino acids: CASSPGGTNQPQHF.